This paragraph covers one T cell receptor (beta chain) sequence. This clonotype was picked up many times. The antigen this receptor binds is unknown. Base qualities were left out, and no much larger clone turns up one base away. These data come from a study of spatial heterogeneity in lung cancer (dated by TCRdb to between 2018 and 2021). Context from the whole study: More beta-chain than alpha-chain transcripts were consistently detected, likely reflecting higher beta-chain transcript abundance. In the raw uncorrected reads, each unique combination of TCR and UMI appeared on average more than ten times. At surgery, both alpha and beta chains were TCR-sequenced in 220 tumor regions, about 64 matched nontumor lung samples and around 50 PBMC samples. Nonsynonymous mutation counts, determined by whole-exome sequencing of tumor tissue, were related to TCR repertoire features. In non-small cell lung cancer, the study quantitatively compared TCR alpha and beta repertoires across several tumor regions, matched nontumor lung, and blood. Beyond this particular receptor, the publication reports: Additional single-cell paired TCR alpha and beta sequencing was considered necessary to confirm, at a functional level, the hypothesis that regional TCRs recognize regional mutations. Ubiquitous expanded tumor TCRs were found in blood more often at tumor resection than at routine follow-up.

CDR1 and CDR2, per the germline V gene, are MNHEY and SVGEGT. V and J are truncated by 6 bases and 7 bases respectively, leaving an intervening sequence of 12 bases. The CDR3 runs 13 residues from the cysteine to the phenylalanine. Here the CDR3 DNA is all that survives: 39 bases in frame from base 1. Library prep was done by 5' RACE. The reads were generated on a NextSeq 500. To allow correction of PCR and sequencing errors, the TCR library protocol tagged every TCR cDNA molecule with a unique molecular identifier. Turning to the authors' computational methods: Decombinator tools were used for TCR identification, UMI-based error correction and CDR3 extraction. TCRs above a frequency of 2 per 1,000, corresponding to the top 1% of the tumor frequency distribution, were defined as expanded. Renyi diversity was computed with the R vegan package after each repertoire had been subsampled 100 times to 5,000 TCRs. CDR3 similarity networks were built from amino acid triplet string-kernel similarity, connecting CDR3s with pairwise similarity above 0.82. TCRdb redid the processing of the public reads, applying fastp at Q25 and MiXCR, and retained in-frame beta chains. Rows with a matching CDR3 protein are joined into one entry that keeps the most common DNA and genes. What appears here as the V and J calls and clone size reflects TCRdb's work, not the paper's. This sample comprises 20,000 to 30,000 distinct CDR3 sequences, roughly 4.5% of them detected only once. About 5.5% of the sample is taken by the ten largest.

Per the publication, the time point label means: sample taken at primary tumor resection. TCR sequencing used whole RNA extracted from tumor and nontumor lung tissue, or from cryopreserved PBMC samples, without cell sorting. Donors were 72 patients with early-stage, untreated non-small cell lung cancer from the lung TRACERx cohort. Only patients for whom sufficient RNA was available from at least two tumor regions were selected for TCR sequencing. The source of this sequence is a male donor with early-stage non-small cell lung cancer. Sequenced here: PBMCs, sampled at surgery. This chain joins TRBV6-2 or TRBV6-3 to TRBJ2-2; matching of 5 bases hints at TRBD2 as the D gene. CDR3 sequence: CASSLDYVGELFF. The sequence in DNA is TGTGCCAGCAGCCTCGACTATGTCGGGGAGCTGTTTTTT.